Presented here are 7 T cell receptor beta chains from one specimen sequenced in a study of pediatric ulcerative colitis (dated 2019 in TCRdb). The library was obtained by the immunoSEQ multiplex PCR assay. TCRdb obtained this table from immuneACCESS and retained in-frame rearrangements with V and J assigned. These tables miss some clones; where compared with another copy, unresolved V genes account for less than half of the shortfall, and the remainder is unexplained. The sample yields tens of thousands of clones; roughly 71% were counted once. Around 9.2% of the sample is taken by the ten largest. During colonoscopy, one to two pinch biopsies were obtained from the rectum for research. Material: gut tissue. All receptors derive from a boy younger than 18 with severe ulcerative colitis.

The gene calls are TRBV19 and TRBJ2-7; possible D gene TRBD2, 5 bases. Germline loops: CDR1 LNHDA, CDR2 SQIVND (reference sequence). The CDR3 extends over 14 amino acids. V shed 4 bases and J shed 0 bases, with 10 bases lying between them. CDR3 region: CASSTVRGSYEQYF. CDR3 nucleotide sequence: TGTGCCAGTAGTACGGTTCGGGGCTCCTACGAGCAGTACTTC.

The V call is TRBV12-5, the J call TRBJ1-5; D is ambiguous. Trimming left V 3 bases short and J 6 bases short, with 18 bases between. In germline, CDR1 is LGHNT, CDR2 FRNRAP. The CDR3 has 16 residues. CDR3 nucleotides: TGTGCTAGTGGTTTAATGGATAGTCGCGGGTCTCAGCCCCAGCATTTT. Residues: CASGLMDSRGSQPQHF.

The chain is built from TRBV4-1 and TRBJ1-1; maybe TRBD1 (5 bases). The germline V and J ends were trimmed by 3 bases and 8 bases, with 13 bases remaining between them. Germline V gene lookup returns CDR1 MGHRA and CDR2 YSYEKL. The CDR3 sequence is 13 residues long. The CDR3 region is CASSQTLGPEAFF. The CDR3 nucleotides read TGCGCCAGCAGCCAGACACTGGGGCCCGAAGCTTTCTTT.

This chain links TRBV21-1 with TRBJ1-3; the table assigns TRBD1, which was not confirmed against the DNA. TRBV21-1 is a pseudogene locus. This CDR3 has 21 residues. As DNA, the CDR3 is TGTGCCAGCAGCTTTATATTCATCCGGGACACGCGAAGACCCTCTGGAAACACCATATATTTT. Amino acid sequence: CASSFIFIRDTRRPSGNTIYF.

CDR3 residues: CASSLANQETQYF. CDR3 nucleotide sequence: TGTGCCAGCAGTTTGGCCAACCAAGAGACCCAGTACTTC. The J gene is TRBJ2-5, the V gene TRBV28, with D unclear. The CDR3 is 13 amino acids. Trimming took off 3 bases at V and 0 bases at J, with 5 bases between the two ends. The germline V gene encodes CDR1 MDHEN and CDR2 SYDVKM.

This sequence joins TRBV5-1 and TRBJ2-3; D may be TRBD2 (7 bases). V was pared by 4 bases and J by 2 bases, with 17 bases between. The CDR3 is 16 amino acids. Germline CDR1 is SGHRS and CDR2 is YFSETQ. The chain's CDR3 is CASSPGGGGPTDTQYF. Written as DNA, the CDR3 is TGCGCCAGCAGCCCCGGAGGGGGGGGTCCCACAGATACGCAGTATTTT. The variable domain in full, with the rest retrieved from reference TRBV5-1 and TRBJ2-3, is KAGVTQTPRYLIKTRGQQVTLSCSPISGHRSVSWYQQTPGQGLQFLFEYFSETQRNKGNFPGRFSGRQFSNSRSEMNVSTLELGDSALYLCASSPGGGGPTDTQYFGPGTRLTVL.

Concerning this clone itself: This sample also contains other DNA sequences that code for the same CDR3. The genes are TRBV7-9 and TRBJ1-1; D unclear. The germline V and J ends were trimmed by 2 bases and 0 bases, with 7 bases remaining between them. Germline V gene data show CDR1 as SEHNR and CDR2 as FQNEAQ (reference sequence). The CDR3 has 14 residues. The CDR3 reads CASSLLLMNTEAFF. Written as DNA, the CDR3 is TGTGCCAGCAGCTTACTATTGATGAACACTGAAGCTTTCTTT.